The following is a T cell receptor beta chain sequence with its context. No antigen is known for it. Here immunoSEQ multiplex PCR was the method, and the copy in TCRdb shows in-frame clones only, minus some. The sample has 82,000 or so clones; approximately 90% are singletons. The data were obtained in a study of T cell responses to AZD1222 COVID-19 vaccine. General study results and limits: Donors were largely white British and mainly female; clonal diversity was possibly underestimated.

The source was peripheral blood, collected on day 0 of AZD1222 vaccination. The clonotype comes from an adult in good health.

The CDR3 DNA follows: TGCGCCAGCAGCCCCGGAGAGACTAGCGGCCAAGAGACCCAGTACTTC. It yields the protein CASSPGETSGQETQYF. The chain has TRBV4-1 and TRBJ2-5; TRBD2 aligns across 9 bases. Germline V CDR1 and CDR2: MGHRA, YSYEKL. V shed 4 bases, J shed 1 base, and the junction held 7 bases outside the gene matches. CDR3 length: 16 residues.